The 30 T cell receptor beta chains below all came from one sample that was sequenced in a study of siplizumab effects on memory and regulatory T cells. Clones were read by immunoSEQ multiplex PCR, and TCRdb kept only the in-frame ones, dropping some. The sample records about 75,000 clones, roughly 93% being singletons. The sample was CD8+ T cells sorted from blood. The receptors here all came from a human donor in good health.

The J gene is TRBJ2-2, the V gene TRBV13; 8 bases match TRBD2. CDR3 length equals 16 residues. V shed 5 bases, J shed 6 bases, and the junction held 11 bases outside the gene matches. The germline V gene has CDR1 PRHDT and CDR2 FYEKMQ (reference sequence). The CDR3 DNA reads TGTGCCAGCAGCCCCGCCAGGACCGGGGGGGCCGGGGAGCTGTTTTTT. The encoded protein is CASSPARTGGAGELFF.

This sequence joins TRBV5-1 and TRBJ2-7, with 8 nucleotides matching TRBD1. With V trimmed by 4 bases and J by 5 bases, 5 bases remained unmatched. The CDR3 totals 13 residues. The germline gives CDR1 SGHRS, CDR2 YFSETQ. This CDR3 is CASSQETGDEQYF. In DNA, the CDR3 is TGCGCCAGCAGCCAAGAGACAGGGGACGAGCAGTACTTC.

This clone was counted once. This chain connects TRBV28 to TRBJ1-4; D is possibly TRBD1 (6 bases). Trimming removed 4 bases at V and 6 bases at J, with 12 bases between. In germline, CDR1 is MDHEN, CDR2 SYDVKM. The CDR3 totals 14 residues. CDR3 in amino acids: CASSYRAWDEKLFF. CDR3 DNA: TGTGCCAGCAGTTACAGGGCGTGGGATGAAAAACTGTTTTTT. The whole variable domain, filled in from reference TRBV28 and TRBJ1-4, reads DVKVTQSSRYLVKRTGEKVFLECVQDMDHENMFWYRQDPGLGLRLIYFSYDVKMKEKGDIPEGYSVSREKKERFSLILESASTNQTSMYLCASSYRAWDEKLFFGSGTQLSVL.

This sequence joins TRBV27 and TRBJ1-4, with D unclear. The CDR3 totals 15 residues. Per the germline V gene, CDR1 is MNHEY and CDR2 is SMNVEV (reference sequence). Trimming stripped 3 bases from V and 5 bases from J, with 13 bases between. The CDR3 DNA reads as TGTGCCAGCAGTTTCCTCGCCTCCGGGAATGAAAAACTGTTTTTT. The encoded protein is CASSFLASGNEKLFF.

J is TRBJ1-2 and V is TRBV27, with a tentative D call TRBD1 (5 bases). There are 15 residues in the CDR3. The V end lost 5 bases, the J end lost 8 bases, and 21 bases lay between the germline ends. Germline V gives CDR1 MNHEY, CDR2 SMNVEV (reference sequence). CDR3 bases: TGTGCCAGCAGTCCCCGCGAAGGGGCCCTTGGGGGCTACACCTTC. This gives the protein CASSPREGALGGYTF.

V usage is TRBV30 and J usage is TRBJ2-1; 8 nucleotides line up with TRBD1. CDR3 length: 15 amino acids. V trimming: 0 bases; J trimming: 3 bases; junction bases outside the gene matches: 4. The germline V gene has CDR1 GTSNPN and CDR2 SVGIG (reference sequence). CDR3 sequence: CAWSVPGGLYNEQFF. The CDR3 DNA sequence: TGTGCCTGGAGTGTACCAGGGGGCCTCTACAATGAGCAGTTCTTC.

This clone has just one count. V and J are TRBV19 and TRBJ1-2, with 7 positions matching TRBD1. Trimming removed 4 bases from V and 3 bases from J; junction bases left unmatched: 11. CDR1 and CDR2 (germline): LNHDA, SQIVND (reference sequence). The CDR3 sequence is 16 residues long. CDR3 loop: CASSTSPDRADYGYTF. In nucleotides, the CDR3 is TGTGCCAGTAGTACCTCCCCCGACAGGGCTGACTATGGCTACACCTTC.

V usage is TRBV11-3 and J usage is TRBJ1-2; no clear D. The CDR3 sequence is 16 residues long. Trimming shortened V by 0 bases and J by 0 bases, and 11 bases separated the two germline ends. Germline V gene sequence: CDR1 SGHNT, CDR2 YENEEA. This CDR3 reads CASSLDEAIPNYGYTF. The DNA of the CDR3 is TGTGCCAGCAGCTTAGATGAGGCGATTCCTAACTATGGCTACACCTTC. Full variable domain (rest looked up from reference TRBV11-3 and TRBJ1-2): EAGVVQSPRYKIIEKKQPVAFWCNPISGHNTLYWYLQNLGQGPELLIRYENEEAVDDSQLPKDRFSAERLKGVDSTLKIQPAELGDSAVYLCASSLDEAIPNYGYTFGSGTRLTVV.

The chain recombines TRBV28 with TRBJ2-7, with no clear D. The V end was cut by 1 base, the J end by 0 bases, with 7 bases between. Germline values: CDR1 MDHEN, CDR2 SYDVKM. This CDR3 is 14 amino acids long. In DNA form, the CDR3 reads TGTGCCAGCAGTTTATTACAGACCTCCTACGAGCAGTACTTC. It translates to CASSLLQTSYEQYF.

The genes are TRBV7-2 and TRBJ1-1; D not resolved. This CDR3 comprises 12 residues. Trimming took 1 base from V and 3 from J, leaving 3 bases between them. Germline V CDR1 and CDR2: SGHTA, FQGNSA. CDR3 nucleotide sequence: TGTGCCAGCAGCTTAGAGTACACTGAAGCTTTCTTT. Its protein product is CASSLEYTEAFF.

V gene TRBV4-2 combines with J gene TRBJ2-3; D gene uncertain. The germline CDR1 and CDR2 sequences are LGHNA and YNFKEQ. Trimming pared 4 bases from V and 7 bases from J, leaving 9 bases between. The CDR3 length is 12 residues. In DNA form, the CDR3 reads TGTGCCAGCAGCCGCCCCGAATATACGCAGTATTTT. Translated: CASSRPEYTQYF.

This clone has only a few counts. This rearrangement joins TRBV6-5 to TRBJ1-1, with D unclear. V was shortened by 0 bases and J by 7 bases, with 9 bases between the two germline ends. This CDR3 contains 13 residues. Germline-derived CDR1 and CDR2 are MNHEY and SVGAGI. CDR3: CASSYSNFGEAFF. In DNA form, the CDR3 reads TGTGCCAGCAGTTACTCGAATTTTGGTGAAGCTTTCTTT.

The chain carries TRBV27 and TRBJ1-2, with TRBD1 identical over 9 bases. With 1 base clipped from V and 2 bases from J, the junction kept 11 bases outside the gene matches. The CDR3 sequence is 18 residues long. Germline assignment: CDR1 MNHEY and CDR2 SMNVEV (reference sequence). CDR3 sequence reads: CASSLLGGTGTGNYGYTF. CDR3 bases: TGTGCCAGCAGTTTATTGGGTGGTACCGGGACAGGGAACTATGGCTACACCTTC.

The rearrangement joins TRBV29-1 to TRBJ2-5; weak D call: TRBD1 (5 bases). The CDR3 is made up of 11 amino acids. Germline V gives CDR1 SQVTM, CDR2 ANQGSEA. V dropped 6 bases and J dropped 1 base, with 6 bases sitting between them. The CDR3 region is CSVDSQETQYF. CDR3 nucleotide sequence: TGCAGCGTCGACAGCCAAGAGACCCAGTACTTC.

The chain uses TRBV10-2 and TRBJ1-5; D uncertain. The V end was cut by 8 bases, the J end by 3 bases, with 11 bases between. Germline V gene lookup returns CDR1 WSHSY and CDR2 SAAADI. The CDR3 sequence is 13 residues long. CDR3 loop: CASGLGNNQPQHF. CDR3 sequence (DNA): TGCGCCAGCGGATTAGGTAACAATCAGCCCCAGCATTTT.

The chain employs TRBV7-2 and TRBJ2-3; D is ambiguous. V was clipped by 1 base and J by 0 bases, with 11 bases between them. CDR1 is SGHTA, CDR2 FQGNSA, per germline. The CDR3 runs to 16 residues. The CDR3 spells CASSLVPGPSTDTQYF. Here the CDR3 DNA reads TGTGCCAGCAGCTTAGTTCCGGGCCCCAGCACAGATACGCAGTATTTT.

This chain uses TRBV14 with TRBJ2-5; 8 bases align to TRBD2. This CDR3 contains 16 residues. V lost 0 bases and J lost 0; bases outside the gene matches: 3. Germline V gene sequence: CDR1 SGHDN, CDR2 FVKESK. CDR3 DNA: TGTGCCAGCAGCCAAGATAGCGGGGCAGACCAAGAGACCCAGTACTTC. Translating gives CASSQDSGADQETQYF.

The chain links TRBV7-7 to TRBJ2-2, with D perhaps matching TRBD1 (6 bases). The CDR3 contains 15 residues. Germline V lookup: CDR1 SSHAT, CDR2 FNYEAQ (reference sequence). V gave up 5 bases and J gave up 0 bases, with 10 bases separating them. The CDR3 DNA is TGTGCCAGCAGCATGGACAGATCGAACACCGGGGAGCTGTTTTTT. This gives the protein CASSMDRSNTGELFF.

This clone appeared a single time. This rearrangement joins TRBV9 to TRBJ2-5; D not resolved. Germline CDR1 is SGDLS and CDR2 is YYNGEE. Between the trimmed V and J ends, which lost 3 bases and 1 base, there was a span of 1 base. This CDR3 is built from 11 residues. This chain's CDR3 is CASSAQETQYF. The CDR3 nucleotides are TGTGCCAGCAGCGCCCAAGAGACCCAGTACTTC.

This clone was found once. V gene TRBV7-9 combines with J gene TRBJ2-7, with a possible D match to TRBD1 (6 bases). Per germline, CDR1 SEHNR and CDR2 FQNEAQ (reference sequence). V was cut by 3 bases and J by 3 bases, with 24 bases left in between. CDR3 length: 18 residues. The CDR3 loop reads CASSLVNGTQGSIYEQYF. CDR3 nucleotide sequence: TGTGCCAGCAGCTTGGTGAACGGGACACAGGGCTCCATCTACGAGCAGTACTTC. The full variable domain, in which reference TRBV7-9 and TRBJ2-7 provide the parts outside the CDR3, is DTGVSQNPRHKITKRGQNVTFRCDPISEHNRLYWYRQTLGQGPEFLTYFQNEAQLEKSRLLSDRFSAERPKGSFSTLEIQRTEQGDSAMYLCASSLVNGTQGSIYEQYFGPGTRLTVT.

This chain uses TRBV28 with TRBJ2-3; TRBD2 is a possible D gene (5 bases). This CDR3 comprises 13 residues. The V gene's germline CDR1 is MDHEN and CDR2 SYDVKM. The germline V and J ends were trimmed by 3 bases and 9 bases, with 13 bases remaining between them. For the CDR3, the DNA is TGTGCCAGCAGTTTGGTCGACACGGGGACGCAGTATTTT. Protein: CASSLVDTGTQYF.

The rearrangement links TRBV6-1 to TRBJ1-2; the D is unclear. Between the trimmed V and J ends, which lost 3 bases and 8 bases, there was a span of 7 bases. Germline-derived CDR1 and CDR2 are MNHNS and SASEGT. The CDR3 consists of 11 residues. CDR3 sequence (DNA): TGTGCCAGCAGTGACAGCTGGGGCTACACCTTC. It codes for CASSDSWGYTF.

DNA of the CDR3: TGTGCCAGCAGTGAGTGGGCGAGCACCCCCCAGCATTTT. It codes for CASSEWASTPQHF. V and J are TRBV2 and TRBJ1-5; D not resolved. The CDR3 is 13 amino acids. The V gene lost 3 bases and the J gene lost 10 bases, with 13 bases spanning the gap. From germline, CDR1 is SNHLY and CDR2 FYNNEI.

The rearrangement joins TRBV27 to TRBJ1-1; no firm D call. V lost 0 bases and J 2 bases, leaving 10 bases between the germline ends. The CDR3 totals 15 residues. Per germline, CDR1 MNHEY and CDR2 SMNVEV (reference sequence). The CDR3 nucleotides read TGTGCCAGCAGTTTATCGTCAGGCACAAACACTGAAGCTTTCTTT. Translating it yields CASSLSSGTNTEAFF.

The V gene is TRBV27, the J gene TRBJ2-5; 8 nucleotides align to TRBD1. The CDR3 length is 14 residues. The V gene end was trimmed by 4 bases and the J gene end by 7 bases; junction bases not matched to a gene: 8. CDR1 and CDR2 from the germline V gene are MNHEY and SMNVEV (reference sequence). The CDR3 loop reads CASSSLRGPGTQYF. For the CDR3, the DNA is TGTGCCAGCAGTTCCCTCAGGGGGCCCGGGACCCAGTACTTC.

This clone appeared a few times. Other DNA sequences within the sample encode an identical CDR3. CDR3 region: CASSVLAGGTDTQYF. CDR3 bases: TGTGCCAGCAGTGTCTTAGCGGGGGGTACAGATACGCAGTATTTT. The chain couples TRBV6-4 to TRBJ2-3; 10 bases map to TRBD2. Germline V gives CDR1 MRHNA, CDR2 SNTAGT. The length of the CDR3 is 15 residues. Trimming cost V 4 bases and J 3 bases; bases outside gene matches: 4.

The chain carries TRBV13 and TRBJ2-7, with 10 bases lining up with TRBD2. The CDR3 has 14 residues. V gave up 8 bases and J gave up 6 bases; unmatched junction bases: 10. Germline V gene data show CDR1 as PRHDT and CDR2 as FYEKMQ (reference sequence). The CDR3 protein is CASSPGLASVEQYF. CDR3 DNA sequence: TGTGCCAGCTCCCCGGGACTAGCGTCGGTCGAGCAGTACTTC.

The CDR3 DNA reads TGTGCCAGCAGCGGGAAGTTCACAGATACGCAGTATTTT. This translates into CASSGKFTDTQYF. The chain employs TRBV5-6 and TRBJ2-3; D unclear. The CDR3 is 13 residues long. V dropped 4 bases and J dropped 2 bases, with 8 bases sitting between them. Per germline, CDR1 SGHDT and CDR2 YYEEEE.

The rearrangement uses TRBV7-8 and TRBJ1-3; D is ambiguous. The CDR3 covers 13 residues. Germline CDR1 and CDR2: SGHVS and FQNEAQ. V lost 4 bases and J 8 bases, leaving 12 bases between the germline ends. The CDR3 sequence is CASSSFLGDTIYF. The CDR3 DNA reads TGTGCCAGCAGCTCCTTTCTTGGGGACACCATATATTTT.

J is TRBJ1-2 and V is TRBV5-5; 7 bases match TRBD1. The CDR3 totals 15 residues. J was trimmed by 1 base and V by 2 bases; bases with no gene match: 5. Germline CDR1 and CDR2: SGHKS and YYEKEE (reference sequence). The CDR3: CASSLNRGLNYGYTF. The CDR3 nucleotides are TGTGCCAGCAGCTTAAATAGGGGGCTTAACTATGGCTACACCTTC. Full variable domain (missing parts from reference TRBV5-5 and TRBJ1-2): DAGVTQSPTHLIKTRGQQVTLRCSPISGHKSVSWYQQVLGQGPQFIFQYYEKEERGRGNFPDRFSARQFPNYSSELNVNALLLGDSALYLCASSLNRGLNYGYTFGSGTRLTVV.